These 8 T cell receptor beta chains share one sample of origin, sequenced in a study of T cell repertoires in cytomegalovirus infection. Each CDR3 protein gets one entry after TCRdb re-called the reads with MiXCR. Among about 210,000 distinct CDR3 sequences listed, around 6.6% were seen once. The specimen was PBMCs. Source of these receptors: a human donor in good health (CMV status not recorded). Some clones in this sample may be carry-over from other donors' samples.

This chain uses TRBV7-6 with TRBJ1-6, with a possible D match to TRBD1 (5 bases). The germline gives CDR1 SGHVS, CDR2 FNYEAQ. The germline V and J ends were trimmed by 3 bases and 0 bases, with 9 bases remaining between them. The CDR3 consists of 16 residues. CDR3 nucleotides: TGTGCCAGCAGCTTCGGTGACAGCTCCTATAATTCACCCCTCCACTTT. It translates to CASSFGDSSYNSPLHF.

This clonotype was recorded a few times. The chain combines TRBV20-1 with TRBJ1-5, with 9 bases lining up with TRBD1. This CDR3 has 17 residues. V was pared by 2 bases and J by 4 bases, with 12 bases of the junction left unmatched. Per the germline V gene, CDR1 is DFQATT and CDR2 is SNEGSKA (reference sequence). The CDR3 spells CSARFQTGQGLNQPQHF. CDR3 nucleotides: TGCAGTGCTAGATTCCAAACGGGACAGGGCCTAAATCAGCCCCAGCATTTT.

This clonotype was seen ten or more times. The chain recombines TRBV4-1 with TRBJ1-6, with a weak D call TRBD1 (6 bases). Germline assignment: CDR1 MGHRA and CDR2 YSYEKL. Trimming left V 1 base short and J 10 bases short, with 11 bases between. The CDR3 extends over 14 amino acids. The CDR3 DNA reads as TGCGCCAGCAGCCAAGGGACAGAAACCTCACCCCTCCACTTT. Amino acids: CASSQGTETSPLHF.

There are many counts of this clonotype. The gene calls are TRBV6-5 and TRBJ2-3; TRBD1 matches 11 bases. CDR3 length: 15 residues. The germline gives CDR1 MNHEY, CDR2 SVGAGI. After removal of 4 bases from V and 3 bases from J, the junction contained 3 bases not matched to a gene. DNA for the CDR3: TGTGCCAGCAGTTTCGGGACAGGGGGGACAGATACGCAGTATTTT. Translated: CASSFGTGGTDTQYF.

There are many counts of this clonotype. This chain connects TRBV29-1 to TRBJ1-2; D remains ambiguous. The V end lost 6 bases, the J end lost 4 bases, and 15 bases lay between the germline ends. The CDR3 is made up of 13 amino acids. CDR1 and CDR2 from the germline V gene are SQVTM and ANQGSEA. CDR3 bases: TGCAGCGTGGCAGAAGGAACTGCCTATGGCTACACCTTC. Its translation: CSVAEGTAYGYTF.

There are many counts of this clonotype. In this CDR3 the conserved last residue, phenylalanine or tryptophan, is missing, so a read error is likely. The limits of the CDR3 on the DNA are not certain, so only TCRdb's listed CDR3 is given. V gene TRBV20-1 combines with J gene TRBJ2-1; TRBD1 is the table's D call, not checked against the DNA. Both ends counted, the CDR3 spans 12 residues. Germline loops: CDR1 DFQATT, CDR2 SNEGSKA (reference sequence). The CDR3 loop is CSARDPGSESYV.

This clonotype was detected many times. The chain combines TRBV20-1 with TRBJ2-5, with 12 bases aligning to TRBD2. The CDR3 sequence is 16 residues long. From germline, CDR1 is DFQATT and CDR2 SNEGSKA (reference sequence). V was clipped by 2 bases and J by 5 bases; unmatched bases: 9. The CDR3: CSARPTSGGRMETQYF. CDR3 DNA sequence: TGCAGTGCTAGACCCACTAGCGGGGGGAGGATGGAGACCCAGTACTTC.

This clonotype has ten or more counts. This rearrangement joins TRBV7-9 to TRBJ2-2; 7 bases align to TRBD2. CDR3 length: 14 residues. Germline CDR1 and CDR2: SEHNR and FQNEAQ (reference sequence). With 8 bases clipped from V and 3 bases from J, the junction kept 6 bases outside the gene matches. Written as DNA, the CDR3 is TGTGCCAGCTCTCGGGGAGGGGACACCGGGGAGCTGTTTTTT. It translates to CASSRGGDTGELFF. The full variable domain, with the rest looked up from reference TRBV7-9 and TRBJ2-2, is DTGVSQNPRHKITKRGQNVTFRCDPISEHNRLYWYRQTLGQGPEFLTYFQNEAQLEKSRLLSDRFSAERPKGSFSTLEIQRTEQGDSAMYLCASSRGGDTGELFFGEGSRLTVL.